This is a list of T cell receptor beta chains from one sample in a study of beta chain features in type 1 diabetes. Assay: immunoSEQ multiplex PCR; the TCRdb copy retains only in-frame clones and omits some. The top ten hold over 0.04% of the sample, which has 450,000 or so clones, roughly 10% seen once. Sequencing was done on a sample of naive CD4+ T cells from blood. The receptor source for this set is a woman between 18 and 30 years old in good health. CDR3s leave out the opening cysteine and the closing phenylalanine or tryptophan. A D gene is named only where the DNA matches it firmly.

V gene: TRBV5-6; J gene: TRBJ1-6; D gene: NA; CDR3 protein: ASSPGPPYNSPLH
V gene: TRBV9; J gene: TRBJ2-1; D gene: TRBD2; CDR3 protein: ASSVFLAGDNEQF
V gene: TRBV25-1; J gene: TRBJ1-1; D gene: NA; CDR3 protein: ASSYTGSNTEAF
V gene: TRBV2; J gene: TRBJ2-1; D gene: TRBD2; CDR3 protein: AVSGGSLAYNEQF
V gene: TRBV7-9; J gene: TRBJ2-1; D gene: NA; CDR3 protein: ASGDLTYNEQF
V gene: TRBV7-2; J gene: TRBJ1-2; D gene: NA; CDR3 protein: ASSLELTANYGYT
V gene: TRBV5-1; J gene: TRBJ1-1; D gene: NA; CDR3 protein: ASSLPGNTEAF
V gene: TRBV12-5; J gene: TRBJ2-1; D gene: NA; CDR3 protein: ASGLIPSGEVSYNEQF
V gene: TRBV4-3; J gene: TRBJ2-3; D gene: TRBD2; CDR3 protein: ASSPRVAGGGTDTQY
V gene: TRBV18; J gene: TRBJ2-5; D gene: NA; CDR3 protein: ASSPDTTETQY
V gene: TRBV29-1; J gene: TRBJ2-3; D gene: NA; CDR3 protein: SVEATTDTQY
V gene: TRBV14; J gene: TRBJ2-5; D gene: NA; CDR3 protein: ASSQALWGETQY
V gene: TRBV7-9; J gene: TRBJ2-1; D gene: NA; CDR3 protein: ASSSAPYNEQF
V gene: TRBV2; J gene: TRBJ2-7; D gene: NA; CDR3 protein: ASSDLGEQY
V gene: TRBV7-8; J gene: TRBJ2-5; D gene: NA; CDR3 protein: ASGKQGIRETQY
V gene: TRBV9; J gene: NA; D gene: NA; CDR3 protein: ASSVASTPSYEQY
V gene: TRBV23-1; J gene: TRBJ1-2; D gene: NA; CDR3 protein: ASSRQAAYGYT
V gene: TRBV5-1; J gene: TRBJ1-1; D gene: TRBD1; CDR3 protein: ASSSGQPNTEAF
V gene: TRBV27; J gene: TRBJ2-3; D gene: NA; CDR3 protein: ASSRATDTQY
V gene: TRBV13; J gene: TRBJ2-2; D gene: NA; CDR3 protein: ASSLRLAYTGELF
V gene: TRBV7-9; J gene: TRBJ2-5; D gene: NA; CDR3 protein: ASSSRGSNSETQY
V gene: TRBV4-3; J gene: TRBJ1-1; D gene: NA; CDR3 protein: ASSQDYRQGGTEAF
V gene: TRBV25-1; J gene: TRBJ1-1; D gene: NA; CDR3 protein: ATSERGGTEAF
V gene: TRBV7-2; J gene: TRBJ2-7; D gene: NA; CDR3 protein: ASSHSGEQY
V gene: TRBV14; J gene: TRBJ2-1; D gene: TRBD2; CDR3 protein: AGGTATGLAEYNEQF
V gene: TRBV6-6; J gene: TRBJ2-4; D gene: NA; CDR3 protein: ASSPRENIQY
V gene: TRBV14; J gene: TRBJ2-3; D gene: NA; CDR3 protein: ASSAFYGAGTDTQY
V gene: TRBV7-9; J gene: TRBJ2-7; D gene: NA; CDR3 protein: ASSYPSRVGDYEQY
V gene: TRBV20-1; J gene: TRBJ1-2; D gene: NA; CDR3 protein: SASGNTGYT
V gene: TRBV28; J gene: TRBJ2-3; D gene: NA; CDR3 protein: ASKTPWRSTDTQY
V gene: TRBV25-1; J gene: TRBJ2-1; D gene: NA; CDR3 protein: ASRDTDNEQF
V gene: TRBV6-5; J gene: TRBJ1-2; D gene: NA; CDR3 protein: ASSPTDSPPYGYT
V gene: TRBV18; J gene: TRBJ1-1; D gene: NA; CDR3 protein: ASSPLLNTEAF
V gene: TRBV6-6; J gene: TRBJ2-3; D gene: TRBD1; CDR3 protein: ASSSPGTGGPDTQY
V gene: TRBV7-9; J gene: TRBJ1-1; D gene: NA; CDR3 protein: ASSFKVNTEAF
V gene: TRBV15; J gene: TRBJ2-1; D gene: NA; CDR3 protein: ATSGGPGKGAYNEQF
V gene: TRBV6-5; J gene: TRBJ1-5; D gene: NA; CDR3 protein: ASSYGPWGNQPQH
V gene: TRBV9; J gene: TRBJ2-7; D gene: NA; CDR3 protein: ASSGAVSYEQY
V gene: TRBV9; J gene: TRBJ2-2; D gene: TRBD1; CDR3 protein: ASGRQGAVGELF
V gene: TRBV5-1; J gene: TRBJ1-5; D gene: NA; CDR3 protein: ASSLLGEQPQH
V gene: TRBV29-1; J gene: TRBJ2-1; D gene: TRBD2; CDR3 protein: SVRLTSGSHEQF
V gene: TRBV4-2; J gene: TRBJ1-1; D gene: NA; CDR3 protein: ASSQEQMNTEAF
V gene: TRBV7-9; J gene: TRBJ2-3; D gene: NA; CDR3 protein: ASRAGGVLTGTQY
V gene: TRBV7-9; J gene: TRBJ2-5; D gene: NA; CDR3 protein: ASSLFSGKETQY